This entry concerns a single T cell receptor beta chain. Its specificity is not known. This record belongs to a study of T-cell memory formation after mild COVID-19. Across the study: There were largely donor-specific TCR clusters.

The CDR3 has 15 residues. The germline CDR1 and CDR2 sequences are LGHNA and YNFKEQ. Trimming cost V 8 bases and J 8 bases; bases outside gene matches: 11. Using constant-segment primers, 5'RACE produced TCR alpha and TCR beta cDNA libraries carrying sample barcodes and UMIs. MiXCR, run by TCRdb on the 5' RACE reads, gives a single entry per CDR3 protein. The table shows 550,000 to 650,000 distinct CDR3 sequences, with roughly 17% occurring only once. Study-level findings and limits: SARS-CoV-2 specificity was not confirmed for second-wave clones peaking on day 37. CD4+ contracting clones lay mainly in CM and EM, CD8+ ones in EMRA.

Material: PBMCs or a T cell subset sorted from them (not recorded which). This clonotype originated in an adult woman who had mild COVID-19 (a few samples of this study predate the infection). Cell type and time point are not known. The V gene is TRBV4-2, the J gene TRBJ1-6; 8 nucleotides agree with TRBD1. The CDR3 sequence is CASRRTETGDSPLHF. Written as DNA, the CDR3 is TGTGCCAGCCGGCGGACCGAGACAGGGGATTCACCCCTCCACTTT.